This T cell receptor (beta chain) was sequenced for a study of esophageal squamous cell carcinoma under preoperative chemotherapy. Findings and caveats of the study: Post-treatment tumor-infiltrating lymphocytes appeared partly derived from peripheral T cells migrating into the tumor. After chemotherapy, TCR diversity rose significantly in peripheral T cells but not in tumor-infiltrating lymphocytes.

About this clonotype itself: Its antigen is unidentified. One end of the junction varies from germline; a read error may be responsible.

Time point in this sample: before preoperative PTX-NDP chemotherapy. Before surgery, patients were given preoperative paclitaxel-nedaplatin chemotherapy. TCRdb processed the PCR reads anew with MiXCR; each CDR3 protein has one entry. The sample lists fewer than 16,000 distinct CDR3 sequences; roughly 60% were seen once. This CDR3 comprises 13 residues. Germline assignment: CDR1 MNHNS and CDR2 SASEGT. This sequence joins TRBV6-1 and TRBJ2-3; 11 bases map to TRBD2. The TCR sequence derives from a human donor with esophageal squamous cell carcinoma. The donor label of this sample is uncertain. The specimen was collected from a patient given preoperative chemotherapy. DNA of the CDR3: TGTGCCAGCAGTACCACTAGCGGGGGTGATAAGTACTTC. Protein sequence: CASSTTSGGDKYF.